This T cell receptor beta chain was recorded in a study of PD-L1 blockade in urothelial cancer. Study in general: Patients had received 0 to 3 prior chemotherapy regimens. General study results and limits: Greater 3-week expansion of tumor-associated blood clones was recorded for durable-benefit patients.

Specified time point: pretreatment peripheral blood. Sampling of each patient yielded between 1 and 8 specimens, collected pretreatment and on-treatment. For this clone: Its antigen is undetermined.

Data came from immunoSEQ multiplex PCR; TCRdb stores just in-frame clones and leaves some out. The profile covers approximately 90,000 clones, with under 90% appearing a single time and approximately 15% taken by the ten largest. Per the germline V gene, CDR1 is SGHNT and CDR2 is YENEEA. CDR3 length: 16 residues. The V and J ends lost 4 bases and 0 bases respectively, with 14 bases between them. The sequence was collected from a man aged 55 to 69 with urothelial cancer. Sequences were derived from PBMCs, sampled around atezolizumab (anti-PD-L1) treatment. The chain has TRBV11-3 and TRBJ2-3; D is possibly TRBD2 (5 bases). CDR3 sequence: CASSSPRRLSTDTQYF. Written as DNA, the CDR3 is TGTGCCAGCAGCTCCCCCAGGAGGCTTAGCACAGATACGCAGTATTTT.